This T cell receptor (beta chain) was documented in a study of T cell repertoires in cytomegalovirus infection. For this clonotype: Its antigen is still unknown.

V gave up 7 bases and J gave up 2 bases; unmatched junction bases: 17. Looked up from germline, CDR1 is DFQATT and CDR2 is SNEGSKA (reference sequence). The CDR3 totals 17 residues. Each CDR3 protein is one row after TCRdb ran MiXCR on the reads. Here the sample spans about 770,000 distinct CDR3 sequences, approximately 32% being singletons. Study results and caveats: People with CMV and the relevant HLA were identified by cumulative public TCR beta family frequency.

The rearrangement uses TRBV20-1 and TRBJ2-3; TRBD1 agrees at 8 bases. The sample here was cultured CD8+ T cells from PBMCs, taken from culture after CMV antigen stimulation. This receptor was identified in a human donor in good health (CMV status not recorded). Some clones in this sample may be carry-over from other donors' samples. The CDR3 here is CSGTDRGREILTDTQYF. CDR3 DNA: TGCAGTGGGACCGACAGGGGTCGGGAAATCCTCACAGATACGCAGTATTTT.